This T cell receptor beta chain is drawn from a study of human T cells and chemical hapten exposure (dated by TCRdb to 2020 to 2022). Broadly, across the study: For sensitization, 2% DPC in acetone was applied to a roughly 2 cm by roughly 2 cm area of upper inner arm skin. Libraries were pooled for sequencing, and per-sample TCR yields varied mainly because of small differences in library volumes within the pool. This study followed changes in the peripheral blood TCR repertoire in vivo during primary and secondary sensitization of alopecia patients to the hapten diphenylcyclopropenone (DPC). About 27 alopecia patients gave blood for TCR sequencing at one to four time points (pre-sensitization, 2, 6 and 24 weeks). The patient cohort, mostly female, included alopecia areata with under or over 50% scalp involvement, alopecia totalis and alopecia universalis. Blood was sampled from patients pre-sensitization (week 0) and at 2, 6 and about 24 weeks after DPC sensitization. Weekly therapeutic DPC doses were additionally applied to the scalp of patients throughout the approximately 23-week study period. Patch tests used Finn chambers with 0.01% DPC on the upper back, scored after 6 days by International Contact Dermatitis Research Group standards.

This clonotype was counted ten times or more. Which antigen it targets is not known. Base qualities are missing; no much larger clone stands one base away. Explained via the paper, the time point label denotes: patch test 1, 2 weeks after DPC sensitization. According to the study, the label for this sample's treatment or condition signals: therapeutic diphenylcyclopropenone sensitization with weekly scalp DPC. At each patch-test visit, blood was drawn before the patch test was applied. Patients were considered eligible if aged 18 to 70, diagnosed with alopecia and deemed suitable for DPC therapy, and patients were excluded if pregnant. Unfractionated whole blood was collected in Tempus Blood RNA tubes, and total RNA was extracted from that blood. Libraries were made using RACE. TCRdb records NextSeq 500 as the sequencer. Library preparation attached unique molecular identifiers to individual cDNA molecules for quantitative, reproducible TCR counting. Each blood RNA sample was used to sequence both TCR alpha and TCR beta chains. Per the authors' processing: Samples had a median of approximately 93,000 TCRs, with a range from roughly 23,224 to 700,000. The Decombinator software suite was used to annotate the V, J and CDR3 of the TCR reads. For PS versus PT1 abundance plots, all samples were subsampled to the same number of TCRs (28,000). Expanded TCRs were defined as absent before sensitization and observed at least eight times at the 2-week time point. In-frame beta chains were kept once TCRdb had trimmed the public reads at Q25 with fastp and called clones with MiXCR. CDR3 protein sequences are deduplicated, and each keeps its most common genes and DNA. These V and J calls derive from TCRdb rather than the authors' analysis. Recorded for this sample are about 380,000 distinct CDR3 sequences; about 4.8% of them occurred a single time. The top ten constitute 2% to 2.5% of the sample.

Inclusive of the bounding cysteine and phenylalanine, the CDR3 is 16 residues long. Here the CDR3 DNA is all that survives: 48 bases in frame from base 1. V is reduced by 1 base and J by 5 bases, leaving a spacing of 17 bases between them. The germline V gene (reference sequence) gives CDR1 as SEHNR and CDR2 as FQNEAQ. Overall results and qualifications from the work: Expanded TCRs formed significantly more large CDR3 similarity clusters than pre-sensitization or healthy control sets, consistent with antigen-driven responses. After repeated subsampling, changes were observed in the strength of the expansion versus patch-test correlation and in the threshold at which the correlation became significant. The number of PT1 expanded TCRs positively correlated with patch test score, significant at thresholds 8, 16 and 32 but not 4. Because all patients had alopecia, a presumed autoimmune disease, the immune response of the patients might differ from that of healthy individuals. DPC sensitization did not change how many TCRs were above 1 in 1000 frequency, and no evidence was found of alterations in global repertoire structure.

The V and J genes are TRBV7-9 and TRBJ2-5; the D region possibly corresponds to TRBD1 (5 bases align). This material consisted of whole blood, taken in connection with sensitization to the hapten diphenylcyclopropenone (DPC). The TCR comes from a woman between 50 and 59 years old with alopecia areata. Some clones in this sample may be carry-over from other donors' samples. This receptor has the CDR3 CASSLEFPVGLETQYF. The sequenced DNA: TGTGCCAGCAGCTTAGAATTCCCGGTGGGGCTCGAGACCCAGTACTTC.